This T cell receptor (beta chain) is drawn from a study of blood T cells in healthy people across ages. About the study: About one barcoded beta molecule was captured per two T cells (by template switching).

V lost 1 base to trimming and J lost 2 bases, with 8 bases between them. The CDR3 totals 14 residues. It was with a sample-barcoded 5' primer and a J-beta primer mix that a second PCR of about 6 to 12 cycles was run. A template-switch adaptor with 12 random nucleotides tagged each cDNA molecule. MiXCR, run by TCRdb on the 5' RACE reads, gives a single entry per CDR3 protein. The sample holds 450,000 to 700,000 distinct CDR3 sequences, roughly a quarter seen once. The receptor was derived from a woman aged 70-85 years in good health. Sequencing input: blood. The genes are TRBV12-3 or TRBV12-4 and TRBJ2-5; D uncertain. CDR3 sequence: CASSLGQRQETQYF. CDR3 DNA: TGTGCCAGCAGTTTAGGTCAGCGTCAAGAGACCCAGTACTTC.